One sample yielded the 23 T cell receptor beta chains listed below, sequenced in a study of blood T cells in healthy people across ages (dated by TCRdb to between 2014 and 2017). Receptor amplification or capture employed 5' RACE. Sequencing relied on an Illumina HiSeq 2500. A second PCR of about 6 to 11 cycles was run with a J-beta primer mix and a sample-barcoded 5' primer. In TCRdb, the public reads were trimmed at Q25 with fastp and aligned with MiXCR, with productive beta chains retained. Each CDR3 protein appears once, grouped with its most common genes and DNA. Within this sample are approximately 680,000 distinct CDR3 sequences, with about 30% of them counted one time only. The ten largest clonotypes hold roughly 14% of the sample. Sequenced sample: blood. All receptors come from a woman aged 80 or over in good health. Donor details come from another sample of the same person, matched by shared clones.

This clonotype occurred once. The V call is TRBV12-3 or TRBV12-4, the J call TRBJ2-3, with 8 bases fitting TRBD2. With 8 bases clipped from V and 3 bases from J, the junction kept 7 bases outside the gene matches. This CDR3 has 14 amino acids. DNA of the CDR3: TGTGCCAGCGAGCGGGGGCTGGGAACAGATACGCAGTATTTT. Its translation is CASERGLGTDTQYF.

V gene TRBV20-1 combines with J gene TRBJ2-5; D is unclear. The J call is doubtful: the DNA matches TRBJ2-7 better. CDR1 is DFQATT and CDR2 is SNEGSKA in the germline V gene (reference sequence). The CDR3 sequence is 12 residues long. The CDR3, as DNA: TGCAGTGCTAGAGATACAAGTCGCGAGCAGTACTTC. The encoded protein is CSARDTSREQYF.

About this clonotype itself: A much larger clone differs from this one at a single base, so this may be a read error. The chain combines TRBV11-1 with TRBJ2-5; 10 bases agree with TRBD1. This CDR3 comprises 16 residues. Germline CDR1 reads SGHAT; CDR2 reads FQDESV (reference sequence). Germline trimming cut 3 bases from V and 2 bases from J; bases unmatched to any gene: 6. The CDR3 loop reads CASSFSGQGTQETQYF. DNA of the CDR3: TGTGCCAGCAGCTTCTCGGGACAGGGGACGCAAGAGACCCAGTACTTC.

The chain links TRBV7-2 to TRBJ2-7; D is undetermined. Germline V gene lookup returns CDR1 SGHTA and CDR2 FQGNSA. The V and J ends lost 3 bases and 0 bases respectively, with 12 bases between them. This CDR3 spans 15 amino acids. CDR3 residues: CASSFTDESSYEQYF. CDR3 coding DNA: TGTGCCAGCAGCTTTACCGACGAGAGCTCCTACGAGCAGTACTTC.

This clonotype showed up many times. The genes are TRBV5-1 and TRBJ2-2; D is unclear. There are 17 residues in the CDR3. The ends were cut back, 0 bases at V and 2 bases at J, with 14 bases in the middle. Looked up from germline, CDR1 is SGHRS and CDR2 is YFSETQ. In nucleotides, the CDR3 is TGCGCCAGCAGCTTGGCACATTGGCAGGATAACACCGGGGAGCTGTTTTTT. Encoded protein: CASSLAHWQDNTGELFF.

This clonotype was recorded at least ten times. This chain joins TRBV2 and TRBJ2-7; weak D call: TRBD1 (6 bases). The CDR3 spans 14 residues. The germline CDR1 and CDR2 sequences are SNHLY and FYNNEI. Trimming removed 1 base at V and 0 bases at J, with 7 bases between. CDR3 amino acids: CASSEEDSSYEQYF. CDR3 bases: TGTGCCAGCAGTGAAGAGGACAGCTCCTACGAGCAGTACTTC.

This clonotype was observed a few times. V is TRBV7-8 and J is TRBJ2-7; 7 positions agree with TRBD1. V lost 7 bases, J lost 2 bases, and 5 bases stayed unmatched. Germline values: CDR1 SGHVS, CDR2 FQNEAQ. CDR3 size: 13 residues. CDR3 sequence reads: CASTGQVPYEQYF. The CDR3 DNA sequence: TGTGCCAGCACCGGACAGGTCCCCTACGAGCAGTACTTC. Variable domain in full (rest from reference TRBV7-8 and TRBJ2-7): GAGVSQSPRYKVAKRGQDVALRCDPISGHVSLFWYQQALGQGPEFLTYFQNEAQLDKSGLPSDRFFAERPEGSVSTLKIQRTQQEDSAVYLCASTGQVPYEQYFGPGTRLTVT.

The CDR3 sequence: CASSLGTSGDQETQYF. CDR3 nucleotide sequence: TGTGCCAGCTCACTCGGGACTAGCGGGGACCAAGAGACCCAGTACTTC. The V and J genes are TRBV18 and TRBJ2-5; 13 nucleotides match TRBD2. V lost 4 bases to trimming and J lost 0 bases; unmatched junction nucleotides: 2. The V gene's germline CDR1 is KGHSH and CDR2 LQKENI. This CDR3 is built from 16 residues.

The V gene is TRBV28, the J gene TRBJ2-3, with 7 bases fitting TRBD2. Looked up from germline, CDR1 is MDHEN and CDR2 is SYDVKM. This CDR3 has 14 residues. J gave up 12 bases and V 5 bases, and 14 bases lay outside the gene matches. The CDR3 is CASSTPQLALIQYF. The CDR3 DNA reads TGTGCCAGCAGTACGCCACAACTAGCGCTAATTCAGTATTTT.

This clonotype was seen only a few times. DNA for the CDR3: TGTGCCAGCAGCACCAGGGGACAGGGGATGAACACAGATACGCAGTATTTT. As protein: CASSTRGQGMNTDTQYF. V gene TRBV13 combines with J gene TRBJ2-3, with 10 bases aligning to TRBD1. The CDR3 spans 17 residues. J gave up 2 bases and V 5 bases, and 10 bases lay outside the gene matches. Germline V CDR1 and CDR2: PRHDT, FYEKMQ (reference sequence).

J is TRBJ1-2 and V is TRBV12-3 or TRBV12-4; D uncertain. The V gene lost 2 bases and the J gene lost 1 base, with 14 bases spanning the gap. CDR3 length: 16 residues. CDR3 in amino acids: CASSLSVHTLNYGYTF. The CDR3 coding sequence is TGTGCCAGCAGTTTATCTGTCCATACCCTTAACTATGGCTACACCTTC.

This clonotype was found many times. The chain employs TRBV30 and TRBJ2-7; D is possibly TRBD2 (6 bases). Germline assignment: CDR1 GTSNPN and CDR2 SVGIG (reference sequence). V shed 0 bases and J shed 6 bases, with 12 bases lying between them. The CDR3 contains 13 residues. Here the CDR3 DNA reads TGTGCCTGGAGTGTACGTCGGGGGAGCGAGCAGTACTTC. Its translation is CAWSVRRGSEQYF.

As DNA, the CDR3 is TGCAGTGCTGACGCGGGGGGGGACACAGATACGCAGTATTTT. This encodes CSADAGGDTDTQYF. J is TRBJ2-3 and V is TRBV20-1; 9 bases align to TRBD2. The germline gives CDR1 DFQATT, CDR2 SNEGSKA (reference sequence). The length of the CDR3 is 14 residues. V shed 5 bases, J shed 2 bases, and the junction held 5 bases outside the gene matches.

This clonotype showed up just a few times. A much larger clone differs from this one at a single base, so this may be a read error. The rearrangement links TRBV5-1 to TRBJ1-5; D possibly corresponds to TRBD1 (6 bases). CDR1 SGHRS and CDR2 YFSETQ come from the germline V gene. Between the trimmed V and J ends, which lost 4 bases and 9 bases, there was a span of 20 bases. The CDR3 covers 15 residues. The CDR3 coding sequence is TGCGCCAGCAGCCCGGAGGGGGGGAAATATCGGCCCCAGCATTTT. Its protein is CASSPEGGKYRPQHF.

Many counts were recorded for this clonotype. The chain recombines TRBV6-1 with TRBJ2-7; D is unclear. V lost 0 bases and J lost 3, with 6 bases in between. This CDR3 has 13 residues. Germline V CDR1 and CDR2: MNHNS, SASEGT. The CDR3 DNA reads as TGTGCCAGCAGTGAAGCTGACGGCTACGAGCAGTACTTC. Protein: CASSEADGYEQYF.

This clonotype was recorded at least ten times. V gene TRBV30 combines with J gene TRBJ1-2, with D unclear. Per the germline V gene, CDR1 is GTSNPN and CDR2 is SVGIG (reference sequence). V lost 4 bases, J lost 5 bases, and 20 bases lay in between. CDR3 size: 15 residues. The CDR3 bases are TGTGCCTGGATCCTGGCGGGCTCTACCCTTTATGGCTACACCTTC. This encodes CAWILAGSTLYGYTF.

The chain has TRBV20-1 and TRBJ1-1; TRBD1 agrees at 8 bases. This CDR3 is built from 13 residues. CDR1 is DFQATT, CDR2 SNEGSKA, per germline (reference sequence). Germline trimming cut 5 bases from V and 2 bases from J; bases unmatched to any gene: 4. The CDR3 here is CSALTGANTEAFF. DNA for the CDR3: TGCAGTGCTCTGACAGGGGCCAACACTGAAGCTTTCTTT.

This clonotype appeared many times. Here the CDR3 DNA reads TGTGCCAGCAGAACTAGCGGGGGATCCGGGCAGTACTTC. It codes for CASRTSGGSGQYF. V and J are TRBV27 and TRBJ2-7; 11 bases map to TRBD2. From germline, CDR1 is MNHEY and CDR2 SMNVEV (reference sequence). V lost 6 bases, J lost 9 bases, and 7 bases stayed unmatched. The CDR3 is 13 residues long.

The sample holds many counts of this clonotype. V and J are TRBV6-2 or TRBV6-3 and TRBJ1-2; D might be TRBD1 (6 bases). The CDR3 has 14 residues. The V end lost 5 bases, the J end lost 7 bases, and 17 bases lay between the germline ends. CDR1 is MNHEY and CDR2 is SVGEGT in the germline V gene. This CDR3 reads CASSPTQGMGGYTF. CDR3 bases: TGTGCCAGCAGTCCCACCCAGGGGATGGGTGGCTACACCTTC.

As to this clonotype: It may be a read error: a sequence one base away is much more abundant. V gene TRBV20-1 combines with J gene TRBJ2-1, with 10 bases that match TRBD2. With the DNA end fitting TRBJ2-7 better, the J assignment may be wrong. The germline CDR1 and CDR2 sequences are DFQATT and SNEGSKA (reference sequence). CDR3 length equals 16 residues. This chain's CDR3 is CSARASGGSSYNEQYF. The DNA of the CDR3 is TGCAGTGCTAGAGCTAGCGGGGGAAGCTCCTACAATGAGCAGTACTTC.

The sample holds many counts of this clonotype. This rearrangement joins TRBV9 to TRBJ1-5; TRBD1 matches 10 bases. The CDR3 consists of 15 residues. With 0 bases clipped from V and 6 bases from J, the junction kept 3 bases outside the gene matches. Germline CDR1 is SGDLS and CDR2 is YYNGEE. CDR3 sequence reads: CASSVGQGAGQPQHF. DNA for the CDR3: TGTGCCAGCAGCGTAGGACAGGGGGCGGGTCAGCCCCAGCATTTT.

V and J are TRBV30 and TRBJ1-2; D gene uncertain. Germline loops: CDR1 GTSNPN, CDR2 SVGIG (reference sequence). Trimming removed 1 base from V and 2 bases from J, with 8 bases in between. This CDR3 has 13 amino acids. CDR3 sequence: CAWSGSANYGYTF. As DNA, the CDR3 is TGTGCCTGGAGTGGGAGCGCCAACTATGGCTACACCTTC.

This clonotype was picked up many times. An end of the junction differs from the germline gene, which may be a read error. The V call is TRBV29-1, the J call TRBJ2-7; 8 nucleotides match TRBD1. CDR1 SQVTM and CDR2 ANQGSEA come from the germline V gene. This CDR3 region has 14 residues. The CDR3 nucleotides read TGCAGCGTTGAAAACGCAGGGGGCTCCAACGAGCAGTACTTC. It translates to CSVENAGGSNEQYF.